These T cell receptor beta chains were read from a single sample in a study of T-cell reconstitution after alpha-beta-depleted transplantation in children. TCRdb independently ran MiXCR on the PCR reads; one entry per CDR3 protein. The repertoire holds some 130,000 distinct CDR3 sequences, with roughly 9% as singletons. This sample comprised PBMCs, mostly from graft donor cells, obtained 180 days after TCRalphabeta/CD19-depleted stem cell transplant. The receptors here all came from a girl less than two years old who had a stem cell transplant for combined immunodeficiency, so the T cells may come from the graft donor. The conserved cysteine and the conserved F or W are not part of the CDR3 here.

j_gene: TRBJ1-1
v_gene: TRBV5-1
CDR3aa: ASRGRVSEAF

j_gene: TRBJ2-5
v_gene: TRBV6-2/TRBV6-3
CDR3aa: ASSLVRQEEETQY

j_gene: TRBJ1-1
v_gene: TRBV5-1
CDR3aa: ASSLELGVRGTEAF

j_gene: TRBJ2-5
v_gene: TRBV15
CDR3aa: ATSIGQGAGETQY

j_gene: TRBJ1-1
v_gene: TRBV5-1
CDR3aa: ASSLEVQGVTEAF

j_gene: TRBJ2-5
v_gene: TRBV24-1
CDR3aa: ATSDLDSTQETQY

j_gene: TRBJ2-2
v_gene: TRBV12-3/TRBV12-4
CDR3aa: ASTLGLGFTGELF

j_gene: TRBJ1-6
v_gene: TRBV2
CDR3aa: AGRGQLNSPLH

j_gene: TRBJ2-3
v_gene: TRBV20-1
CDR3aa: SAPCWGVSTDTQY

j_gene: TRBJ1-3
v_gene: TRBV5-1
CDR3aa: ASSLGPTGSGNTIY

j_gene: TRBJ2-3
v_gene: TRBV29-1
CDR3aa: SVEYNDSPDTQY

j_gene: TRBJ2-1
v_gene: TRBV29-1
CDR3aa: RPGTLKDNEQF

j_gene: TRBJ2-5
v_gene: TRBV20-1
CDR3aa: SARDLPLDVWYQETQY

j_gene: TRBJ2-1
v_gene: TRBV9
CDR3aa: ASSVALTSGGARYNEQF

j_gene: TRBJ2-2
v_gene: TRBV20-1
CDR3aa: SARRHRGRTGELF

j_gene: TRBJ2-6
v_gene: TRBV24-1
CDR3aa: ATWLLDSGANVLT

j_gene: TRBJ2-7
v_gene: TRBV10-3
CDR3aa: ATGQGGEQY

j_gene: TRBJ2-3
v_gene: TRBV9
CDR3aa: ASSVGGGRGDTQY

j_gene: TRBJ2-2
v_gene: TRBV5-4
CDR3aa: ASSFGRKNTGELF

j_gene: TRBJ2-1
v_gene: TRBV6-5
CDR3aa: ASSYGRIHNEQF

j_gene: TRBJ2-5
v_gene: TRBV10-3
CDR3aa: AICKGAPEETQY

j_gene: TRBJ2-5
v_gene: TRBV16
CDR3aa: ASSPGGRGIEETQY